This T cell receptor beta chain was profiled in a study of cytomegalovirus exposure and HLA in healthy donors. Study results and limitations: According to an earlier analysis, most TCR beta V segments yielded productive rearrangements about 87% or about 30% of the time. In vitro data verified a few CMV-associated chains as specific for CMV antigens.

Amplification used 60 Vbeta primers and 13 Jbeta primers. The protocol was immunoSEQ multiplex PCR, while the TCRdb copy is restricted to in-frame clones and leaves out a portion. The top ten hold less than 8% of the sample, which has 160,000 or so clones, over 60% seen once. It was healthy bone marrow donors who served as donors. Regarding this clone: The antigen remains unidentified.

From germline, CDR1 is SEHNR and CDR2 FQNEAQ (reference sequence). The ends were cut back, 1 base at V and 9 bases at J, with 12 bases in the middle. There are 13 residues in the CDR3. The receptor comes from a man aged 35 to 55 in good health and CMV-seropositive. The J gene is TRBJ1-2, the V gene TRBV7-9; perhaps TRBD1 as D (6 bases). Sequenced material: PBMCs. CDR3 sequence reads: CASSLGQGKSYTF. The CDR3 DNA follows: TGTGCCAGCAGCTTAGGCCAGGGGAAGAGCTACACCTTC. The entire variable domain, with the rest obtained from reference TRBV7-9 and TRBJ1-2, is as follows: DTGVSQNPRHKITKRGQNVTFRCDPISEHNRLYWYRQTLGQGPEFLTYFQNEAQLEKSRLLSDRFSAERPKGSFSTLEIQRTEQGDSAMYLCASSLGQGKSYTFGSGTRLTVV.